This T cell receptor (beta chain) was captured by sequencing in a study of T cells in Graves' hyperthyroidism and ophthalmopathy. Many counts were recorded for this clonotype. Its target is not known. Regarding the study as a whole: A model built on 13 V-J features separated ophthalmopathy from stable hyperthyroidism. Peripheral blood also featured most of the thyroid clonotypes expanded above 0.001.

V lost 6 bases and J 4 bases, leaving 12 bases between the germline ends. This CDR3 region has 14 residues. RNA transcripts provided the source from which TCR beta CDR3 regions were amplified. HTBI primers were employed in a first-round RT-PCR of the TCR CDR3. TCRdb itself ran the multiplex PCR reads through MiXCR, one entry per CDR3 protein. The repertoire holds about 580,000 distinct CDR3 sequences, around 42% seen once, with about 8.3% in the top ten. Hyperthyroidism had been newly diagnosed in patients aged 18 to 65, and its duration was under 2 months. Uncontrolled infection, other autoimmune disease, pregnancy or lactation excluded patients.

The specimen was peripheral blood or thyroid tissue (not recorded which). The gene calls are TRBV12-3 or TRBV12-4 and TRBJ2-2, with D uncertain. This receptor was identified in a woman aged 18-35 years with Graves' hyperthyroidism. In nucleotides, the CDR3 is TGTGCCAGCAGGGCTGGCGTACCCACCGGGGAGCTGTTTTTT. Its translation is CASRAGVPTGELFF.